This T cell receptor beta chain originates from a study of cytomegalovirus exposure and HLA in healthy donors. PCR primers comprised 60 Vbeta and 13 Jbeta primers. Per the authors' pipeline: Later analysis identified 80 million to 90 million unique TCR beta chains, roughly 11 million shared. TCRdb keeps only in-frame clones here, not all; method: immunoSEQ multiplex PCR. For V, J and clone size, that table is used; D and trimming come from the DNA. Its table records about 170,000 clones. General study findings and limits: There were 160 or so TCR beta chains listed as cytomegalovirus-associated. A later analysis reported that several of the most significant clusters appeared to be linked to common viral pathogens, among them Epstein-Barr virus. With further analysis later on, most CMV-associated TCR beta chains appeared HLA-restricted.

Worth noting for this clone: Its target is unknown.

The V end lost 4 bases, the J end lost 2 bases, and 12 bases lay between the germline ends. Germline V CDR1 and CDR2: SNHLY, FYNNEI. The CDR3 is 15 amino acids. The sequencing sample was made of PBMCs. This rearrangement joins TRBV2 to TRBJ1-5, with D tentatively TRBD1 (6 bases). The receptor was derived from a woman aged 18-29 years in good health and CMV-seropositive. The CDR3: CASSAGGQGNQPQHF. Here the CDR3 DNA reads TGTGCCAGCAGTGCCGGGGGGCAGGGCAATCAGCCCCAGCATTTT.